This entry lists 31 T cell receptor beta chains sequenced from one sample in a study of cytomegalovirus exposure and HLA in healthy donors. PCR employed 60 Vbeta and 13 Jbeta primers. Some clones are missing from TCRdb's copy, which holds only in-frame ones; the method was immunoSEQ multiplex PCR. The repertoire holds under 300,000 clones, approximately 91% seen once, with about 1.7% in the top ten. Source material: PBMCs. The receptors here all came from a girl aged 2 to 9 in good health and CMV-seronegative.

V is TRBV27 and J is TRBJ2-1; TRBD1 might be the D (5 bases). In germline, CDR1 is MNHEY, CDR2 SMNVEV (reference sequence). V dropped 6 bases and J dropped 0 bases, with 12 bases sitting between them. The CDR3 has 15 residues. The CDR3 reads CASRPGLSSYNEQFF. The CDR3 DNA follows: TGTGCCAGCAGGCCAGGGCTAAGCTCCTACAATGAGCAGTTCTTC.

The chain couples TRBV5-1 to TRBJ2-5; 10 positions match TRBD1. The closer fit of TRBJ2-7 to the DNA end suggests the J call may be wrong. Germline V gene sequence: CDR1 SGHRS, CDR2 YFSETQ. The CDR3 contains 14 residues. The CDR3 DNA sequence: TGCGCCAGCAGCCCGACAGGGGGCTCTAACGAGCAGTACTTC. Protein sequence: CASSPTGGSNEQYF.

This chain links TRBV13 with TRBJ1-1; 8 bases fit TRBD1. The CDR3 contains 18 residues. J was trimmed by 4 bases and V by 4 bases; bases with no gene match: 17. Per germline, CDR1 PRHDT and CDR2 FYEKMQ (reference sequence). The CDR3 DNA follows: TGTGCCAGCAGCTCACCGATTTCGGGGCAGGGGGCGACCACTGAAGCTTTCTTT. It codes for CASSSPISGQGATTEAFF.

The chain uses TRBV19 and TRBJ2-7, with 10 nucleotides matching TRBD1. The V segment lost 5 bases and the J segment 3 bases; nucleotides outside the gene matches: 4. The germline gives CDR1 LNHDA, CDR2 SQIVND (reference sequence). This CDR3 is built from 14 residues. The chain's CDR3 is CASSPRTGGYEQYF. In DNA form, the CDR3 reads TGTGCCAGTAGTCCCCGGACAGGGGGCTACGAGCAGTACTTC.

This CDR3 is CASSTRVEQFF. The CDR3 DNA sequence: TGTGCCAGTAGTACCAGGGTTGAGCAGTTCTTC. The chain has TRBV19 and TRBJ2-1; a possible D gene is TRBD1 (5 bases). The CDR3 runs 11 residues. V was pared by 4 bases and J by 9 bases, with 7 bases between. Germline CDR1 LNHDA, CDR2 SQIVND (reference sequence).

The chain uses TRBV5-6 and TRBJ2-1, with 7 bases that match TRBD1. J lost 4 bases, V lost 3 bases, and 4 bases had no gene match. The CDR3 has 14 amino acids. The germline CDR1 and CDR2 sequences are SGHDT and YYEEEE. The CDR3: CASSSGTVYNEQFF. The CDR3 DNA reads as TGTGCCAGCAGCTCAGGGACAGTTTACAATGAGCAGTTCTTC.

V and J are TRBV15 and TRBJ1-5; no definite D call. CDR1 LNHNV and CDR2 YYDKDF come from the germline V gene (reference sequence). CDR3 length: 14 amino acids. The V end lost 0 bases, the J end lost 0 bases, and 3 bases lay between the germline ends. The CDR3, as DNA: TGTGCCACCAGCAGAGATAATAGCAATCAGCCCCAGCATTTT. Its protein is CATSRDNSNQPQHF.

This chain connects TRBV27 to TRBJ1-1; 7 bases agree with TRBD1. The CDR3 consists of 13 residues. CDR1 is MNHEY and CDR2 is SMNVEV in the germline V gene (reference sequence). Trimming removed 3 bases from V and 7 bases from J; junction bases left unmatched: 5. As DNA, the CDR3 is TGTGCCAGCAGTTTTCAGGGGGTCGATGAAGCTTTCTTT. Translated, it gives CASSFQGVDEAFF.

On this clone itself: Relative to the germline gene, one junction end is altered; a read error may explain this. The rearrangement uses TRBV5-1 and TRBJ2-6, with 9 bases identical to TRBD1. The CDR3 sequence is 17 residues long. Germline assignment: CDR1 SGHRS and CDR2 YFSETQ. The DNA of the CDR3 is TGCGCCAGCAGCTCGGGGACAGGGAGCTCTGAGGCCAACGTCCTGACTTTC. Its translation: CASSSGTGSSEANVLTF.

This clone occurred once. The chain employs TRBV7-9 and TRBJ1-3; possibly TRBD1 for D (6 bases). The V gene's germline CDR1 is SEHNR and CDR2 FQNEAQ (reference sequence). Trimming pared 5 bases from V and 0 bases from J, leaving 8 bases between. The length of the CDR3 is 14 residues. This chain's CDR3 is CASSPDSSGNTIYF. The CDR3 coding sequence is TGTGCCAGCAGCCCGGACAGCTCTGGAAACACCATATATTTT.

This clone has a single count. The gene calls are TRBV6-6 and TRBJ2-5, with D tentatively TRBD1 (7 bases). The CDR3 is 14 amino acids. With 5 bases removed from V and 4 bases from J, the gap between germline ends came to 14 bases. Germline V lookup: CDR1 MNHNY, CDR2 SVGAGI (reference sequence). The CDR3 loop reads CASSQYRGGETQYF. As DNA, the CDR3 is TGTGCCAGCAGTCAGTACAGGGGAGGAGAGACCCAGTACTTC.

The CDR3 loop reads CASSPQFGTVGDTQYF. Written as DNA, the CDR3 is TGTGCCAGCTCACCGCAATTTGGTACAGTTGGAGATACGCAGTATTTT. The chain carries TRBV18 and TRBJ2-3, with D unclear. The germline V gene encodes CDR1 KGHSH and CDR2 LQKENI. The CDR3 has 16 amino acids. V was trimmed by 3 bases and J by 5 bases, leaving 18 bases between them.

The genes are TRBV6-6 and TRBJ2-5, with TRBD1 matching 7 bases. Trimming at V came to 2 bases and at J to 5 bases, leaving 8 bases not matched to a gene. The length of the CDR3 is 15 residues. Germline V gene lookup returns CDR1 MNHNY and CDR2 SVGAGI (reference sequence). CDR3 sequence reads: CASSYGSGTAETQYF. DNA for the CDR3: TGTGCCAGCAGTTACGGCTCGGGGACAGCTGAGACCCAGTACTTC.

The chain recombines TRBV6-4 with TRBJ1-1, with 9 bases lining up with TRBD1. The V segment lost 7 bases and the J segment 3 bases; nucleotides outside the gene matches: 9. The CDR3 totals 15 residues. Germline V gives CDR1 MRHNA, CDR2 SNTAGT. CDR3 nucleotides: TGTGCCAGCAATAACAGGGGGCGCCGGGACACTGAAGCTTTCTTT. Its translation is CASNNRGRRDTEAFF.

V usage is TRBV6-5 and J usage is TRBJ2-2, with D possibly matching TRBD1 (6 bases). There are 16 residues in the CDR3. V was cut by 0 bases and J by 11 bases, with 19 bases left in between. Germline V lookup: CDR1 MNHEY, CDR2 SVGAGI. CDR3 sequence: CASSYSGLDRFSELFF. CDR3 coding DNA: TGTGCCAGCAGTTACTCGGGTCTTGACAGGTTCAGTGAGCTGTTTTTT.

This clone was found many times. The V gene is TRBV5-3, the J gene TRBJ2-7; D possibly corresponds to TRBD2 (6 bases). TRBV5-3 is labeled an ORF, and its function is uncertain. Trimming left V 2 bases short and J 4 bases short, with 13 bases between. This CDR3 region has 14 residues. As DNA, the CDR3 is TGTGCCAGAAGCTTAACGGCGGGGCAATACGAGCAGTACTTC. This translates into CARSLTAGQYEQYF.

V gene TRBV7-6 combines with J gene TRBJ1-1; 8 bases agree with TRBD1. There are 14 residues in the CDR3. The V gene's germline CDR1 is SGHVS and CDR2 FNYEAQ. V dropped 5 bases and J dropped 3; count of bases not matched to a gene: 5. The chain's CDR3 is CASSPLDRDTEAFF. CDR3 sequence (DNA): TGTGCCAGCAGCCCCCTGGACAGGGACACTGAAGCTTTCTTT.

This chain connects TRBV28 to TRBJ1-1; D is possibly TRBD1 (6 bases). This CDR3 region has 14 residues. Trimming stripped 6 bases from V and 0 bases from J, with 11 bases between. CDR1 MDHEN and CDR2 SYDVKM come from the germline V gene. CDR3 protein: CASSSGGLNTEAFF. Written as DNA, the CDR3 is TGTGCCAGCAGCTCGGGGGGGCTGAACACTGAAGCTTTCTTT.

The CDR3 sequence is CASSLVGPGAGEQYF. DNA for the CDR3: TGTGCCAGCAGCTTAGTAGGGCCGGGAGCGGGTGAGCAGTACTTC. The chain has TRBV11-2 and TRBJ2-7; D is perhaps TRBD2 (6 bases). The CDR3 is 15 residues long. CDR1 and CDR2 from the germline V gene are SGHAT and FQNNGV. Trimming removed 1 base from V and 7 bases from J, with 17 bases in between.

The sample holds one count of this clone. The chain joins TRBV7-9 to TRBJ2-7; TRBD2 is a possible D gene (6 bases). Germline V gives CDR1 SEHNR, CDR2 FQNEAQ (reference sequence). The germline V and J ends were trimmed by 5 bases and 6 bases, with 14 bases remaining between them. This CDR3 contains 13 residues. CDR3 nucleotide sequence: TGTGCCAGCAGCCTCCCGGCGGGGACCGAGCAGTACTTC. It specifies CASSLPAGTEQYF.

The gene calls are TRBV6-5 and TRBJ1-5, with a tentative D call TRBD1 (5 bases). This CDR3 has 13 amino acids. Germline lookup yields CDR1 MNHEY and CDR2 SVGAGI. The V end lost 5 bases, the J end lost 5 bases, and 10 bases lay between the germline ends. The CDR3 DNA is TGTGCCAGCAGTCCCGACAGCGATCAGCCCCAGCATTTT. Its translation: CASSPDSDQPQHF.

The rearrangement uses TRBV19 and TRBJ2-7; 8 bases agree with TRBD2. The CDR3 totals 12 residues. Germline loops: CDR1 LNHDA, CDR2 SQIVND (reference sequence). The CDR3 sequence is CAARGASYEQYF. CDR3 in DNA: TGTGCGGCGCGGGGGGCCTCCTACGAGCAGTACTTC.

CDR3 residues: CASSLELAGLAGVADTQYF. The CDR3 coding sequence is TGTGCCAGCAGCTTAGAATTGGCGGGGCTAGCGGGAGTGGCCGATACGCAGTATTTT. This sequence joins TRBV7-2 and TRBJ2-3; 10 positions agree with TRBD2. Germline values: CDR1 SGHTA, CDR2 FQGNSA. This CDR3 comprises 19 residues. After removal of 1 base from V and 6 bases from J, the junction contained 16 bases not matched to a gene.

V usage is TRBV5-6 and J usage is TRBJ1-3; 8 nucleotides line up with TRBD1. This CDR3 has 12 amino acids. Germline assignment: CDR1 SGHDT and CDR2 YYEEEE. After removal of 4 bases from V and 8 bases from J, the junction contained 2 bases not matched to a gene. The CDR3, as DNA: TGTGCCAGCAGCCGGGACAGGTACACCATATATTTT. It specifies CASSRDRYTIYF.

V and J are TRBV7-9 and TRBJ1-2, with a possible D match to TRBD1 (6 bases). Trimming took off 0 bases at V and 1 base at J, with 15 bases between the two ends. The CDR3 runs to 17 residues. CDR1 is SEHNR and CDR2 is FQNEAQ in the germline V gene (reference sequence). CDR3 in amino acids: CASSLATQGHGNYGYTF. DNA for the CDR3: TGTGCCAGCAGCTTAGCAACCCAGGGGCACGGTAACTATGGCTACACCTTC.

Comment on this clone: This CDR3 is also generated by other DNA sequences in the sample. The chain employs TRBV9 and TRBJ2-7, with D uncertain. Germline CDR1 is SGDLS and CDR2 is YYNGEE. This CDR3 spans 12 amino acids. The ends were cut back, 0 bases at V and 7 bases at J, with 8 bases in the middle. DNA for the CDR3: TGTGCCAGCAGCGTAGGTGGCGGAGAGCAGTACTTC. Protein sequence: CASSVGGGEQYF. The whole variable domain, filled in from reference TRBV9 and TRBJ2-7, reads DSGVTQTPKHLITATGQRVTLRCSPRSGDLSVYWYQQSLDQGLQFLIQYYNGEERAKGNILERFSAQQFPDLHSELNLSSLELGDSALYFCASSVGGGEQYFGPGTRLTVT.

The CDR3 sequence is CASSPRTDSYGYTF. CDR3 DNA: TGTGCCAGCAGCCCAAGGACAGATTCCTATGGCTACACCTTC. V is TRBV7-2 and J is TRBJ1-2; maybe TRBD1 (6 bases). CDR1 SGHTA and CDR2 FQGNSA come from the germline V gene. Trimming removed 5 bases at V and 4 bases at J, with 14 bases between. This CDR3 is built from 14 residues.

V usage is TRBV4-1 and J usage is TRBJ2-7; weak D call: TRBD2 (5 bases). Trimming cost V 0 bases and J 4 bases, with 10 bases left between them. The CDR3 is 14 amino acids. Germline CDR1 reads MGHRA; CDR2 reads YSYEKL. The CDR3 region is CASSQDSDTYEQYF. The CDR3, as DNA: TGCGCCAGCAGCCAAGATAGCGATACTTACGAGCAGTACTTC.

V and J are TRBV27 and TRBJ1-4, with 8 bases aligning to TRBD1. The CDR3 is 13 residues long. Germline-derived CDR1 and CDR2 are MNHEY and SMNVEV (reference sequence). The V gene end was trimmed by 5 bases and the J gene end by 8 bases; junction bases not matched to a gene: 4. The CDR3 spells CASSDRGGEKLFF. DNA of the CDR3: TGTGCCAGCAGTGACAGGGGAGGGGAAAAACTGTTTTTT. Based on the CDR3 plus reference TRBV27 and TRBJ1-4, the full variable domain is EAQVTQNPRYLITVTGKKLTVTCSQNMNHEYMSWYRQDPGLGLRQIYYSMNVEVTDKGDVPEGYKVSRKEKRNFPLILESPSPNQTSLYFCASSDRGGEKLFFGSGTQLSVL.

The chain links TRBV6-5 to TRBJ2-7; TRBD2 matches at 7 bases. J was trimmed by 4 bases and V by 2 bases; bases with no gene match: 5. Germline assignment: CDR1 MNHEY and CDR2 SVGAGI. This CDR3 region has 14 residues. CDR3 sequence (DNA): TGTGCCAGCAGTTACGGGAGGGGTGAGTACGAGCAGTACTTC. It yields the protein CASSYGRGEYEQYF.

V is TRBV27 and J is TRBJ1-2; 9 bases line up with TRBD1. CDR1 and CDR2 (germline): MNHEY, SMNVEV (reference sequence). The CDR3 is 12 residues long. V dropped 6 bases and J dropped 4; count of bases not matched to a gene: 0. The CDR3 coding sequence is TGTGCCAGCAGGACAGGGGGCTATGGCTACACCTTC. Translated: CASRTGGYGYTF.